The entry below gives a single TCR beta chain sequence along with its context. The data derive from a study of glioma-infiltrating T cells. Between the trimmed V and J ends, which lost 0 bases and 2 bases, there was a span of 9 bases. This CDR3 comprises 15 residues. The iRepertoire nested amplicon-rescue multiplex PCR amplified TCR alpha and beta CDR3s from RNA. TCRdb recomputed calls from the multiplex PCR reads with MiXCR, one row per CDR3 protein. The sample lists approximately 110,000 distinct CDR3 sequences, roughly 23% occurring once. The chain carries TRBV12-3 or TRBV12-4 and TRBJ2-3; no definite D call. The sequence derives from a human donor with low-grade glioma or glioblastoma, undergoing nonglioma brain surgery, or in good health (not recorded which). The sequencing sample was made of glioma tissue, nonneoplastic brain tissue, or PBMCs (not recorded which). The CDR3 sequence: CASSLAGGNTDTQYF. CDR3 coding DNA: TGTGCCAGCAGTTTAGCCGGCGGAAACACAGATACGCAGTATTTT.